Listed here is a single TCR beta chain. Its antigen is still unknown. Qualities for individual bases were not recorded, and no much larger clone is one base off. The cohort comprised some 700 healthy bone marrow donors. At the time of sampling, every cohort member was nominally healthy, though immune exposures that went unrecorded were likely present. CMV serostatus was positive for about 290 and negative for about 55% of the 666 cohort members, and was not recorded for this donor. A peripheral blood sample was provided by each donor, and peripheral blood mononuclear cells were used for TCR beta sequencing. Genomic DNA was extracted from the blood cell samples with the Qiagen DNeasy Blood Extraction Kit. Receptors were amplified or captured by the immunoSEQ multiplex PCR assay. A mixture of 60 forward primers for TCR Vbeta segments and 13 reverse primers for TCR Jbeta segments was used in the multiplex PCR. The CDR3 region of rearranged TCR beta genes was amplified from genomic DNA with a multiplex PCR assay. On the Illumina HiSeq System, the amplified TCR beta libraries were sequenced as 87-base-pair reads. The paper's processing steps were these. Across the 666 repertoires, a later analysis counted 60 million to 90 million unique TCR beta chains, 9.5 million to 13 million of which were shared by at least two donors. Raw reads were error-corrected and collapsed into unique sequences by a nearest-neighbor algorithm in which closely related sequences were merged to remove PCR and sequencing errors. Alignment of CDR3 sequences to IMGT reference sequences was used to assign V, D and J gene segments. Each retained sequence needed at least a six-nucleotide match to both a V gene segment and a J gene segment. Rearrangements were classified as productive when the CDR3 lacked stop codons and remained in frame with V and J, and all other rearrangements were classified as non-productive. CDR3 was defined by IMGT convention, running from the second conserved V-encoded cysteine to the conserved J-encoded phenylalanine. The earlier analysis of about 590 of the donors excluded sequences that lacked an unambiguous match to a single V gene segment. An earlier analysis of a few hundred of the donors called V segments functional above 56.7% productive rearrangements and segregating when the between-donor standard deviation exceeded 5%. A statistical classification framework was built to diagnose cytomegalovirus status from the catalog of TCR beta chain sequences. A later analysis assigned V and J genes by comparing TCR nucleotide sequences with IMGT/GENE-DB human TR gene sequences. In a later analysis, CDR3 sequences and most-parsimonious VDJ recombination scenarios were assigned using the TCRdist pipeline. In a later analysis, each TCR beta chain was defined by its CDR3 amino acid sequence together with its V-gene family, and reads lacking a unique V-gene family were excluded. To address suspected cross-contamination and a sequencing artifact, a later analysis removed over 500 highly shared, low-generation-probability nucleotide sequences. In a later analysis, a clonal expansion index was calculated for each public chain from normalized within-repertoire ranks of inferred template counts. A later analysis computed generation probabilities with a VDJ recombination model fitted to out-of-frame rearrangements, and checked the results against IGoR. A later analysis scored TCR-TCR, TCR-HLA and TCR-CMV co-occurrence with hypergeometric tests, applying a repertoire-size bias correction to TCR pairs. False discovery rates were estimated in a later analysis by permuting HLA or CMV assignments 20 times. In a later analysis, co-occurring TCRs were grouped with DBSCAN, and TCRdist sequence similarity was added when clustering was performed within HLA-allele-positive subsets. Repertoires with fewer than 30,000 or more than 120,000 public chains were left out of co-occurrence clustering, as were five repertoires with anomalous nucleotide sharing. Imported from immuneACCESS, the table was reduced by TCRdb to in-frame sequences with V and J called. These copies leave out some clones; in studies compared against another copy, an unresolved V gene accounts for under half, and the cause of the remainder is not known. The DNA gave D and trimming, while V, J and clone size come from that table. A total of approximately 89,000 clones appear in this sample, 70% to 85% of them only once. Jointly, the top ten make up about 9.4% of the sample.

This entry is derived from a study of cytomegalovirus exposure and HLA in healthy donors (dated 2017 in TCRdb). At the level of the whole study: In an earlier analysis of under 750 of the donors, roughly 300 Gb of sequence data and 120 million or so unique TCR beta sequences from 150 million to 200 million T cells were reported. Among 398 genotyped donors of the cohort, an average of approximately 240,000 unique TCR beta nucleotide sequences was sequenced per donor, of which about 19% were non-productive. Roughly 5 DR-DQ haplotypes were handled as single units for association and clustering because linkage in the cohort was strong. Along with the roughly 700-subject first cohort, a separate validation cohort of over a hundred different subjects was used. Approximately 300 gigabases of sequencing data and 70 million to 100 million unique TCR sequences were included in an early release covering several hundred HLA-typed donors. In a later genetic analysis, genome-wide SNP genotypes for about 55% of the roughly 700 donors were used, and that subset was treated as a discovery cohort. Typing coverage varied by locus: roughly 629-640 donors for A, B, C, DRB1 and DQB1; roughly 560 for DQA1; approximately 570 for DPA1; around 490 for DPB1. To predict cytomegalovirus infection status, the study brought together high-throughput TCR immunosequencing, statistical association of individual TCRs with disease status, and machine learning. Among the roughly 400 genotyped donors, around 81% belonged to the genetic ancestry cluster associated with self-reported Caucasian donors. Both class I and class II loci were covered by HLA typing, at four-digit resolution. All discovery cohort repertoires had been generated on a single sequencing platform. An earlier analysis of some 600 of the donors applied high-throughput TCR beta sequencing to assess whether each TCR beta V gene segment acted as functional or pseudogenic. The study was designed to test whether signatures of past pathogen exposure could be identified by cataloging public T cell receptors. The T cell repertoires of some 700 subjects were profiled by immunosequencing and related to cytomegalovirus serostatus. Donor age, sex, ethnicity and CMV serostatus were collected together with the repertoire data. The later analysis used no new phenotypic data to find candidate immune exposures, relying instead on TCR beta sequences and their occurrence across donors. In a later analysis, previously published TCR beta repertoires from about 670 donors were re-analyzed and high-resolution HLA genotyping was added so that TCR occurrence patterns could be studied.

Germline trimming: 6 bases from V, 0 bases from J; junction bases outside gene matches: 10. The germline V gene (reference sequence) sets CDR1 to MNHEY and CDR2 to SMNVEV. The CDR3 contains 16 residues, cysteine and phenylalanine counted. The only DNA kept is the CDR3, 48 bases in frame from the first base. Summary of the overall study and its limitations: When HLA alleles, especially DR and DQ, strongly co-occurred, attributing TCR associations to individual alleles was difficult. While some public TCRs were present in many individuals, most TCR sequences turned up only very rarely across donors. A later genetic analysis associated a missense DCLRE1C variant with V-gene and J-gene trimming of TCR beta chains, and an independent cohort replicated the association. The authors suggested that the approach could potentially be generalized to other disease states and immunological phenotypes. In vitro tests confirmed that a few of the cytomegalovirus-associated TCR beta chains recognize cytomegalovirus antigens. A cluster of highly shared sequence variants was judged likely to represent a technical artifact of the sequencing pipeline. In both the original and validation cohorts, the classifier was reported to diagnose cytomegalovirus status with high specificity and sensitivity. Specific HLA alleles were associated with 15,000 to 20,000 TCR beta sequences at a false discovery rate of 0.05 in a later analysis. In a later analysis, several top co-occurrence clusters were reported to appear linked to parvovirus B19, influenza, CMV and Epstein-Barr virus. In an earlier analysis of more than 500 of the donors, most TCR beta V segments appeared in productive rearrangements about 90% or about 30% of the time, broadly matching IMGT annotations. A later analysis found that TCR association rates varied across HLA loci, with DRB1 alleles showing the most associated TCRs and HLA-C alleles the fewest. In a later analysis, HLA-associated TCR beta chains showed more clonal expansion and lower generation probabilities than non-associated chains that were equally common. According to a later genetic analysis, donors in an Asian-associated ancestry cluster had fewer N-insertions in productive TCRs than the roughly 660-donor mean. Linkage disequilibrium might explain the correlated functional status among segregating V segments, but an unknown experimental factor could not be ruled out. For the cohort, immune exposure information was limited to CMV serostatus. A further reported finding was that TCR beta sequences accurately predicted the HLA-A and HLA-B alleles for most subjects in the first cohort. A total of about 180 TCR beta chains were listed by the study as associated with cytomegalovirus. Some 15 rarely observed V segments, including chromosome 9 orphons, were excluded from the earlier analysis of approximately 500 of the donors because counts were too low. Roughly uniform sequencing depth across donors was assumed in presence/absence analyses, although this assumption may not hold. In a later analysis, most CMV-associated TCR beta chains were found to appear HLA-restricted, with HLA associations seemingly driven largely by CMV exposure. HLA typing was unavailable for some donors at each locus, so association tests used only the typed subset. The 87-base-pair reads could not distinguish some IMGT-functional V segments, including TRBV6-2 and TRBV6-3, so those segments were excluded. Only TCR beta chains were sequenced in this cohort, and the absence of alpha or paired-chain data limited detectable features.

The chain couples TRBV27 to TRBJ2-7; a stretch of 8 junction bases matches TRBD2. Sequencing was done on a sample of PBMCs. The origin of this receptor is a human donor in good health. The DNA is TGTGCCAGCAGCCCGGGGGCTAGCGGGCCCTCCTACGAGCAGTACTTC. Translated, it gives CASSPGASGPSYEQYF.